What follows is one T cell receptor (beta chain) and its context. This sample is part of a study of low-dose radiotherapy and immunotherapy resistance in tumors. Study-level background: Intravenous ipilimumab 1 mg/kg every six weeks was given with nivolumab 240 mg every two weeks.

Germline V gene lookup returns CDR1 SGHRS and CDR2 YFSETQ. With 4 bases clipped from V and 7 bases from J, the junction kept 12 bases outside the gene matches. There are 15 residues in the CDR3. Eligible patients had advanced solid tumors lacking tumor-infiltrating lymphocytes. With TRAV- and TRBV-specific primers, first-strand cDNA was made, covering the alpha and beta chains. It was with a constant-region primer and a V-primer adapter that TCRs were amplified over about 19 PCR cycles. Each CDR3 protein gets one entry after TCRdb re-called the reads with MiXCR. The sample carries about 12,000 distinct CDR3 sequences, roughly 72% recorded once.

The receptor was isolated from a human donor with advanced metastatic prostate, ovarian, gallbladder or colorectal cancer (not recorded which). This table probably holds off-target reads from a library built for another chain. This sequence joins TRBV5-1 and TRBJ2-7; 9 bases line up with TRBD2. The CDR3 nucleotides read TGCGCCAGCAGCCCCCCGACTAGCGGCACACGGGAGCAGTACTTC. It codes for CASSPPTSGTREQYF.